Following are 23 T cell receptor beta chains from one sample sequenced in a study of CD8 T cells in ankylosing spondylitis (TCRdb year 2017). Preparation of the library involved 5' RACE. The reads were generated on an Illumina HiSeq 2500. TCRdb reprocessing: public reads trimmed at Q25 with fastp, clones called with MiXCR, in-frame beta chains kept. CDR3 protein duplicates are merged, each entry listing the most common genes and DNA. Within this sample are 150,000 to 200,000 distinct CDR3 sequences, with approximately 12% of them counted one time only. The ten largest clones add up to more than 9.5% of the sample. Sequenced input: blood, either unsorted or a sorted T cell fraction (not recorded which). The source is a female donor with ankylosing spondylitis or in good health (not recorded which).

This clonotype was observed a handful of times. V usage is TRBV28 and J usage is TRBJ2-7; D may match TRBD1 or TRBD2 (5 bases each). In germline, CDR1 is MDHEN, CDR2 SYDVKM. V lost 5 bases and J lost 5, with 19 bases in between. This CDR3 region has 15 residues. The CDR3 DNA follows: TGTGCCAGCAGTCCCACGGGACGGACCATCCACGAGCAGTACTTC. Translation gives CASSPTGRTIHEQYF.

This clonotype was seen ten or more times. J is TRBJ1-1 and V is TRBV12-3 or TRBV12-4, with D tentatively TRBD1 (6 bases). The CDR3 extends over 11 amino acids. The germline V and J ends were trimmed by 6 bases and 7 bases, with 9 bases remaining between them. The CDR3: CASRVDSEAFF. In nucleotides, the CDR3 is TGTGCCAGCAGAGTGGACAGTGAAGCTTTCTTT.

This clonotype showed up just a few times. The rearrangement links TRBV6-1 to TRBJ2-1, with D possibly TRBD1 on 6 matching bases. Germline lookup yields CDR1 MNHNS and CDR2 SASEGT. Between the trimmed V and J ends, which lost 2 bases and 1 base, there was a span of 9 bases. The CDR3 totals 15 residues. DNA for the CDR3: TGTGCCAGCAGTGAAAAGAGGGGGTCCTACAATGAGCAGTTCTTC. Translation gives CASSEKRGSYNEQFF.

At least ten counts were recorded for this clonotype. This rearrangement joins TRBV3-1 to TRBJ2-4; the match to TRBD2 covers 8 bases. The CDR3 length is 15 residues. Losses at the gene ends were 2 bases for V and 9 bases for J; bases not matched to a gene: 9. Germline CDR1 LGHDT, CDR2 YNNKEL (reference sequence). CDR3 coding DNA: TGTGCCAGCAGCCAAAAACCGGGAGGGCCCGTCATTCAGTACTTC. This translates into CASSQKPGGPVIQYF.

This clonotype was counted ten times or more. The rearrangement links TRBV29-1 to TRBJ2-3; D is uncertain. The CDR3 is 13 residues long. Trimming cost V 2 bases and J 1 base, with 7 bases left between them. Germline values: CDR1 SQVTM, CDR2 ANQGSEA. The CDR3 nucleotides read TGCAGCGTTGAATACCGCGGCACAGATACGCAGTATTTT. Translating gives CSVEYRGTDTQYF.

This clonotype has at least ten counts. V usage is TRBV7-2 and J usage is TRBJ2-4; 7 bases match TRBD1. This CDR3 is built from 17 residues. J was trimmed by 0 bases and V by 5 bases; bases with no gene match: 10. Germline-derived CDR1 and CDR2 are SGHTA and FQGNSA. Written as DNA, the CDR3 is TGTGCCAGCAGCCAGGGACAGACACTGATAGCCAAAAACATTCAGTACTTC. It specifies CASSQGQTLIAKNIQYF.

In this sample, this clonotype turned up once. Being one base from a much bigger clone, this may be a read error. The rearrangement uses TRBV4-1 and TRBJ2-3; D remains unclear. This CDR3 has 14 amino acids. Germline V gene lookup returns CDR1 MGHRA and CDR2 YSYEKL. The V and J ends lost 1 base and 8 bases respectively, with 13 bases between them. The CDR3 DNA sequence: TGCGCCAGCAGCCAAGTAGTGAGACCAGCTACGCAGTATTTT. Translation: CASSQVVRPATQYF.

This clonotype was seen repeatedly, ten times or more. This chain connects TRBV5-6 to TRBJ2-1; 11 bases match TRBD2. The CDR3 consists of 15 residues. Germline V gene data show CDR1 as SGHDT and CDR2 as YYEEEE. V gave up 4 bases and J gave up 7 bases; unmatched junction bases: 7. In nucleotides, the CDR3 is TGTGCCAGCAGCGGTAAGGCTAGCGGGAGGAATGAGCAGTTCTTC. Translation gives CASSGKASGRNEQFF.

This chain uses TRBV29-1 with TRBJ2-6; D remains unclear. CDR1 and CDR2 from the germline V gene are SQVTM and ANQGSEA. The germline V and J ends were trimmed by 3 bases and 0 bases, with 9 bases remaining between them. This CDR3 contains 15 residues. CDR3 loop: CSVEEGLSGANVLTF. The CDR3 DNA reads as TGCAGCGTTGAGGAAGGTCTCTCTGGGGCCAACGTCCTGACTTTC.

This clonotype appeared many times. The chain recombines TRBV7-2 with TRBJ2-5; D is perhaps TRBD2 (6 bases). CDR3 length: 14 amino acids. Germline V gene data show CDR1 as SGHTA and CDR2 as FQGNSA. V lost 4 bases to trimming and J lost 4 bases, with 13 bases between them. The CDR3 loop reads CASSYNGGAETQYF. The CDR3 DNA reads as TGTGCCAGCAGCTATAACGGGGGAGCAGAGACCCAGTACTTC.

The V and J genes are TRBV2 and TRBJ2-1; 10 bases map to TRBD2. This CDR3 has 14 residues. J gave up 7 bases and V 4 bases, and 4 bases lay outside the gene matches. Germline loops: CDR1 SNHLY, CDR2 FYNNEI. CDR3 sequence: CASSGTSGTNEQFF. Written as DNA, the CDR3 is TGTGCCAGCAGTGGGACTAGCGGTACGAATGAGCAGTTCTTC.

This clonotype was counted many times. J is TRBJ1-1 and V is TRBV5-1; D unclear. The CDR3 consists of 17 residues. Germline V lookup: CDR1 SGHRS, CDR2 YFSETQ. Between the trimmed V and J ends, which lost 4 bases and 3 bases, there was a span of 22 bases. CDR3 nucleotides: TGCGCCAGCAGCCCTCATTCCGGAGGAGAGGTCGACACTGAAGCTTTCTTT. Translating it yields CASSPHSGGEVDTEAFF.

This clonotype showed up many times. The chain carries TRBV18 and TRBJ2-2, with unresolved D. CDR1 is KGHSH and CDR2 is LQKENI in the germline V gene. V was cut by 8 bases and J by 4 bases, with 8 bases left in between. This CDR3 region has 12 residues. The CDR3 region has the DNA TGTGCCAGCGAAAGGGTCACCGGGGAGCTGTTTTTT. Residues: CASERVTGELFF.

About this clonotype: A single base separates this from a much larger clone, so it may be a read error. CDR3 sequence: CASQAVSGNTIYF. DNA for the CDR3: TGTGCCAGTCAAGCCGTTTCTGGAAACACCATATATTTT. This chain connects TRBV12-3 or TRBV12-4 to TRBJ1-3; D gene unclear. V shed 9 bases and J shed 1 base, with 10 bases lying between them. This CDR3 comprises 13 residues.

V gene TRBV7-6 combines with J gene TRBJ2-1, with 11 bases fitting TRBD2. Trimming cost V 5 bases and J 4 bases; bases outside gene matches: 7. Germline values: CDR1 SGHVS, CDR2 FNYEAQ. CDR3 length: 16 residues. CDR3 in DNA: TGTGCCAGCAGCCAAAGGACTAGCGGGTTTTACAATGAGCAGTTCTTC. Translating gives CASSQRTSGFYNEQFF.

In this sample, this clonotype turned up a few times. This chain connects TRBV5-1 to TRBJ2-1, with 7 bases matching TRBD2. CDR3 size: 17 residues. Germline values: CDR1 SGHRS, CDR2 YFSETQ. The V and J ends lost 4 bases and 0 bases, in that order; junction bases with no gene match: 10. The CDR3 loop is CASSPRSSGPSYNEQFF. Here the CDR3 DNA reads TGCGCCAGCAGCCCTAGGAGTAGCGGGCCCTCCTACAATGAGCAGTTCTTC.

This clonotype was recorded at least ten times. V is TRBV6-2 or TRBV6-3 and J is TRBJ1-4, with 7 bases identical to TRBD1. Trimming took 0 bases from V and 0 from J; bases not matched to a gene: 4. Germline values: CDR1 MNHEY, CDR2 SVGEGT. This CDR3 contains 17 residues. For the CDR3, the DNA is TGTGCCAGCAGTTACTCAACAGGGGTTGCAACTAATGAAAAACTGTTTTTT. Translated, it gives CASSYSTGVATNEKLFF.

J is TRBJ2-1 and V is TRBV19, with TRBD1 identical over 7 bases. The CDR3 covers 16 residues. Trimming cost V 4 bases and J 6 bases; bases outside gene matches: 12. Looked up from germline, CDR1 is LNHDA and CDR2 is SQIVND (reference sequence). CDR3 bases: TGTGCCAGTAGTAACGTTTTGAGAGGACAGGCCAATGAGCAGTTCTTC. The encoded protein is CASSNVLRGQANEQFF.

This clonotype was recorded at least ten times. V gene TRBV5-5 combines with J gene TRBJ1-2; no clear D gene. The V and J ends lost 0 bases and 0 bases respectively, with 9 bases between them. This CDR3 contains 15 residues. Per the germline V gene, CDR1 is SGHKS and CDR2 is YYEKEE (reference sequence). CDR3: CASSLDTASNYGYTF. CDR3 in DNA: TGTGCCAGCAGCTTGGATACAGCTTCTAACTATGGCTACACCTTC.

This clonotype was recorded many times. V gene TRBV20-1 combines with J gene TRBJ2-7; D call uncertain. Trimming stripped 0 bases from V and 4 bases from J, with 16 bases between. The CDR3 length is 15 residues. Germline V lookup: CDR1 DFQATT, CDR2 SNEGSKA (reference sequence). CDR3 region: CSARDGHVVGYEQYF. As DNA, the CDR3 is TGCAGTGCTAGAGATGGTCATGTGGTTGGATACGAGCAGTACTTC.

The chain couples TRBV27 to TRBJ2-7; unclear D gene. The V end was cut by 5 bases, the J end by 3 bases, with 11 bases between. CDR1 MNHEY and CDR2 SMNVEV come from the germline V gene (reference sequence). The CDR3 contains 13 residues. Here the CDR3 DNA reads TGTGCCAGCAGTGCGTTCGCTGGCTACGAGCAGTACTTC. This translates into CASSAFAGYEQYF.

This clonotype was counted only a few times. Its ends do not fully match the called genes, so a read error is possible. V is TRBV7-2 and J is TRBJ2-3, with TRBD2 identical over 13 bases. The germline V gene encodes CDR1 SGHTA and CDR2 FQGNSA. The CDR3 covers 18 residues. CDR3 nucleotide sequence: TGTGCCAGCAGCTTAGCTGCACTAGCGGGAGGGCCCACAGATACGCATTATTTT. Residues: CASSLAALAGGPTDTHYF.

Ten or more counts support this clonotype. This chain links TRBV7-2 with TRBJ2-3; perhaps TRBD2 as D (5 bases). The CDR3 is 14 amino acids. Looked up from germline, CDR1 is SGHTA and CDR2 is FQGNSA. V was shortened by 6 bases and J by 0 bases, with 10 bases between the two germline ends. CDR3 protein: CASSIGGSTDTQYF. The CDR3 DNA reads as TGTGCCAGCAGTATCGGCGGGAGCACAGATACGCAGTATTTT. Full variable domain (outside the CDR3, taken from reference TRBV7-2 and TRBJ2-3): GAGVSQSPSNKVTEKGKDVELRCDPISGHTALYWYRQSLGQGLEFLIYFQGNSAPDKSGLPSDRFSAERTGGSVSTLTIQRTQQEDSAVYLCASSIGGSTDTQYFGPGTRLTVL.